This T cell receptor (beta chain) was recovered during a study of OX40 agonist ivuxolimab in advanced cancers. Study-wide context: A male proportion of approximately 80% was recorded, with mean age about 62 years and range about 20 to 79. Study-wide findings and caveats: Averaging showed that CD8+ T cells had more expanded clones than CD4+ did. Among some nonresponders, normalized T-cell clonal expansion was also low.

Sampling times: baseline, cycle 4 day 1, cycle 7 day 1. Measured with immunoSEQ multiplex PCR; TCRdb has only the in-frame clones, and not every one. The sample yields 18,000 or so clones, about two thirds seen once. Germline V gives CDR1 MNHEY, CDR2 SMNVEV (reference sequence). Trimming pared 6 bases from V and 0 bases from J, leaving 18 bases between. The CDR3 is 17 residues long. On this clone itself: What it binds is unknown.

Material: CD4+ or CD8+ T cells sorted from blood, obtained in a trial of the OX40 agonist ivuxolimab. The genes are TRBV27 and TRBJ2-4, with D tentatively TRBD1 (5 bases). This receptor was obtained from an adult with an advanced solid tumor such as melanoma, head and neck, liver or kidney cancer. The CDR3 protein is CASRELLDTLAKNIQYF. The CDR3 DNA sequence: TGTGCCAGCAGAGAACTCCTGGACACGCTAGCCAAAAACATTCAGTACTTC.